What follows are 20 T cell receptor beta chains derived from one specimen sequenced in a study of human T cells and chemical hapten exposure. As for time point: patch test 2, 6 weeks after DPC sensitization. Sample treatment: therapeutic diphenylcyclopropenone sensitization with weekly scalp DPC. TCRdb re-analysed the RACE reads in MiXCR, keeping a single row per CDR3 protein. In the table there are tens of thousands of distinct CDR3 sequences, less than 8% of which are singletons. Sequences were derived from whole blood, sampled in connection with sensitization to the hapten diphenylcyclopropenone (DPC). These receptors were obtained from a woman aged 25 to 39 with alopecia areata. Some clones in this sample may be carry-over from other donors' samples.

The sample holds a few counts of this clonotype. The V and J genes are TRBV2 and TRBJ1-1, with unresolved D. The CDR3 is made up of 16 amino acids. V was trimmed by 3 bases and J by 6 bases, leaving 20 bases between them. Germline V CDR1 and CDR2: SNHLY, FYNNEI. The CDR3, as DNA: TGTGCCAGCAGTGATGAGGACTTCTCGGCCGCCGCTGAAGCTTTCTTT. It yields the protein CASSDEDFSAAAEAFF.

This clonotype was observed many times. J is TRBJ1-6 and V is TRBV19; tentatively, D is TRBD1 (6 bases). Trimming took 9 bases from V and 7 from J, leaving 19 bases between them. This CDR3 region has 15 residues. Germline CDR1 is LNHDA and CDR2 is SQIVND (reference sequence). The CDR3 here is CASRQTGTTNSPLHF. The CDR3 DNA sequence: TGTGCCAGCCGACAGACAGGAACGACGAATTCACCCCTCCACTTT. Using reference TRBV19 and TRBJ1-6 for the parts outside the CDR3, the full variable domain is DGGITQSPKYLFRKEGQNVTLSCEQNLNHDAMYWYRQDPGQGLRLIYYSQIVNDFQKGDIAEGYSVSREKKESFPLTVTSAQKNPTAFYLCASRQTGTTNSPLHFGNGTRLTVT.

This clonotype has more than one count but fewer than ten. The V and J genes are TRBV29-1 and TRBJ1-1; no clear D gene. Germline V gene lookup returns CDR1 SQVTM and CDR2 ANQGSEA. CDR3 length equals 14 residues. Trimming left V 5 bases short and J 1 base short, with 14 bases between. Here the CDR3 DNA reads TGCAGCGTTAGCTACACATCTCAGAACACTGAAGCTTTCTTT. Protein: CSVSYTSQNTEAFF.

This rearrangement joins TRBV12-3 or TRBV12-4 to TRBJ2-5; 9 bases line up with TRBD1. After removal of 3 bases from V and 1 base from J, the junction contained 3 bases not matched to a gene. This CDR3 is 15 amino acids long. The chain's CDR3 is CASSLGTGRQETQYF. The CDR3 nucleotides read TGTGCCAGCAGTTTGGGGACAGGGCGCCAAGAGACCCAGTACTTC.

Many counts were recorded for this clonotype. This rearrangement joins TRBV6-5 to TRBJ2-2; 12 bases fit TRBD2. The germline V gene encodes CDR1 MNHEY and CDR2 SVGAGI. CDR3 size: 19 residues. Trimming cost V 5 bases and J 5 bases; bases outside gene matches: 15. DNA of the CDR3: TGTGCCAGCAGTAGACGCGACCAATCCGGGACTAGCGGGACCGGGGAGCTGTTTTTT. As protein: CASSRRDQSGTSGTGELFF.

This clonotype was picked up many times. The chain is built from TRBV12-5 and TRBJ1-1, with 8 nucleotides matching TRBD1. Germline loops: CDR1 LGHNT, CDR2 FRNRAP. J lost 5 bases, V lost 6 bases, and 11 bases had no gene match. The CDR3 is 15 residues long. The CDR3 sequence: CASGPFLTGETEAFF. The CDR3 bases are TGTGCTAGTGGACCCTTTCTGACAGGGGAGACTGAAGCTTTCTTT.

The genes are TRBV2 and TRBJ2-3, with TRBD2 matching over 8 bases. Germline CDR1 is SNHLY and CDR2 is FYNNEI. V dropped 7 bases and J dropped 11; count of bases not matched to a gene: 2. This CDR3 comprises 10 residues. The DNA of the CDR3 is TGTGCCAGCACGGGACTAGAGCAGTATTTT. It encodes CASTGLEQYF. Together with reference TRBV2 and TRBJ2-3, the CDR3 gives the full variable domain: EPEVTQTPSHQVTQMGQEVILRCVPISNHLYFYWYRQILGQKVEFLVSFYNNEISEKSEIFDDQFSVERPDGSNFTLKIRSTKLEDSAMYFCASTGLEQYFGPGTRLTVL.

V and J are TRBV4-1 and TRBJ1-5; D possibly corresponds to TRBD1 (5 bases). V was trimmed by 6 bases and J by 3 bases, leaving 12 bases between them. Germline CDR1 is MGHRA and CDR2 is YSYEKL. This CDR3 is built from 14 residues. Here the CDR3 reads CASSWGVINQPQHF. The CDR3 nucleotides are TGCGCCAGCAGTTGGGGGGTGATCAATCAGCCCCAGCATTTT.

The chain links TRBV25-1 to TRBJ2-1; no firm D call. Trimming cost V 2 bases and J 0 bases, with 8 bases left between them. The CDR3 has 15 residues. CDR1 and CDR2 (germline): MGHDK, SYGVNS. CDR3 in DNA: TGTGCCAGCAGTGAACTGGTGGGCTCCTACAATGAGCAGTTCTTC. It encodes CASSELVGSYNEQFF.

This clonotype was seen ten or more times. V is TRBV6-5 and J is TRBJ1-2; 10 bases agree with TRBD1. The junction had 10 bases not matched to a gene; V was cut back by 6 bases and J by 6 bases. The CDR3 loop spans 15 amino acids. Germline CDR1 is MNHEY and CDR2 is SVGAGI. CDR3 residues: CASRGQGTGSHGYTF. In nucleotides, the CDR3 is TGTGCCAGCAGGGGACAGGGGACGGGTTCCCATGGCTACACCTTC.

This clonotype was recorded many times. The V gene is TRBV18, the J gene TRBJ2-3, with D unclear. CDR3 length equals 15 residues. Between the trimmed V and J ends, which lost 1 base and 1 base, there was a span of 9 bases. Germline V gene data show CDR1 as KGHSH and CDR2 as LQKENI. This chain's CDR3 is CASSPRVQGTDTQYF. The DNA of the CDR3 is TGTGCCAGCTCACCACGGGTCCAGGGCACAGATACGCAGTATTTT.

This clonotype was observed many times. The V and J genes are TRBV4-2 and TRBJ1-4; perhaps TRBD1 as D (5 bases). The length of the CDR3 is 14 residues. The V gene's germline CDR1 is LGHNA and CDR2 YNFKEQ. V lost 4 bases and J lost 0, with 6 bases in between. Written as DNA, the CDR3 is TGTGCCAGCAGCCGACAGTCAACTAATGAAAAACTGTTTTTT. The encoded protein is CASSRQSTNEKLFF.

This clonotype was counted many times. The V gene is TRBV7-9, the J gene TRBJ2-5, with a possible D match to TRBD2 (6 bases). The V end lost 6 bases, the J end lost 4 bases, and 18 bases lay between the germline ends. The V gene's germline CDR1 is SEHNR and CDR2 FQNEAQ (reference sequence). The length of the CDR3 is 15 residues. CDR3 amino acids: CASSKDPGAGETQYF. The CDR3 DNA is TGTGCCAGCAGTAAAGATCCGGGAGCGGGAGAGACCCAGTACTTC.

This clonotype was seen a handful of times. The J gene is TRBJ1-1, the V gene TRBV6-6; D gene unclear. CDR3 length: 11 residues. From germline, CDR1 is MNHNY and CDR2 SVGAGI (reference sequence). Trimming took off 6 bases at V and 2 bases at J, with 4 bases between the two ends. As DNA, the CDR3 is TGTGCCAGCAGCCGAAACACTGAAGCTTTCTTT. This sequence encodes CASSRNTEAFF.

There are many counts of this clonotype. The V gene is TRBV9, the J gene TRBJ1-2, with a tentative D call TRBD1 (5 bases). The V end was cut by 1 base, the J end by 2 bases, with 12 bases between. The CDR3 loop spans 15 amino acids. CDR1 SGDLS and CDR2 YYNGEE come from the germline V gene. The CDR3 nucleotides are TGTGCCAGCAGCGTATTGACGGGACCCAACTATGGCTACACCTTC. It specifies CASSVLTGPNYGYTF.

This chain joins TRBV11-2 and TRBJ2-7; 10 bases map to TRBD2. The CDR3 runs to 16 residues. The V gene end was trimmed by 5 bases and the J gene end by 0 bases; junction bases not matched to a gene: 7. Germline V CDR1 and CDR2: SGHAT, FQNNGV. CDR3 DNA: TGTGCCAGCAGCCCTTGGACTAGCGGAAGCTCCTACGAGCAGTACTTC. As protein: CASSPWTSGSSYEQYF.

This clonotype has a handful of counts. This may stem from a read error, because a much larger clone lies one nucleotide away. V gene TRBV18 combines with J gene TRBJ2-7; no clear D gene. There are 14 residues in the CDR3. Germline assignment: CDR1 KGHSH and CDR2 LQKENI. V lost 3 bases and J 5 bases, leaving 14 bases between the germline ends. CDR3 sequence: CASSPRFGWDEQYF. CDR3 nucleotide sequence: TGTGCCAGCTCACCCCGATTCGGGTGGGACGAGCAGTACTTC.

This clonotype came up many times. The chain is built from TRBV29-1 and TRBJ1-1; the match to TRBD1 covers 7 bases. Per the germline V gene, CDR1 is SQVTM and CDR2 is ANQGSEA. The J segment lost 11 bases and the V segment lost 3 bases, leaving 6 bases of the junction unmatched. The length of the CDR3 is 11 residues. This chain's CDR3 is CSVERDRVAFF. For the CDR3, the DNA is TGCAGCGTTGAGCGCGACAGGGTGGCTTTCTTT. Full variable domain (remainder filled in from reference TRBV29-1 and TRBJ1-1): SAVISQKPSRDICQRGTSLTIQCQVDSQVTMMFWYRQQPGQSLTLIATANQGSEATYESGFVIDKFPISRPNLTFSTLTVSNMSPEDSSIYLCSVERDRVAFFGQGTRLTVV.

The chain recombines TRBV29-1 with TRBJ2-1; possible D gene TRBD1, 6 bases. Germline V gives CDR1 SQVTM, CDR2 ANQGSEA. V shed 4 bases and J shed 4 bases, with 11 bases lying between them. The CDR3 has 13 amino acids. In DNA form, the CDR3 reads TGCAGCGTTGGGACAGCCATTTACAATGAGCAGTTCTTC. The encoded protein is CSVGTAIYNEQFF.

In this sample, this clonotype turned up many times. V and J are TRBV6-6 and TRBJ1-2; 9 bases line up with TRBD1. This CDR3 comprises 16 residues. The germline CDR1 and CDR2 sequences are MNHNY and SVGAGI (reference sequence). With 2 bases clipped from V and 8 bases from J, the junction kept 12 bases outside the gene matches. DNA for the CDR3: TGTGCCAGCAGTTACGGGACCGGGACAGGGAGTGGGGGCTACACCTTC. As protein: CASSYGTGTGSGGYTF.